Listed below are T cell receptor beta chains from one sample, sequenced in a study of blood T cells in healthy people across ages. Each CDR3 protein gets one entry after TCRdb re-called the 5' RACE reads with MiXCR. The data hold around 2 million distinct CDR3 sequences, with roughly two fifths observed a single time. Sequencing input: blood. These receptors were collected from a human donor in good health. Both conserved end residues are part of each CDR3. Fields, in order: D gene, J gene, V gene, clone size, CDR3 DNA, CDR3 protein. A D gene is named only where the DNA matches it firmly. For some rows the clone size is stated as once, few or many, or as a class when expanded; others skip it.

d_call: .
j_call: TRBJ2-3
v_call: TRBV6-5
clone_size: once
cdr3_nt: TGTGCCAGCAGTTTGAGTTCCGTTTTGGGATCAGCGCAGTATTTT
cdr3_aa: CASSLSSVLGSAQYF

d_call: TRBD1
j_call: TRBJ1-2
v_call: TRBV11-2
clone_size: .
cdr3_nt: TGTGCCAGCAGCTTAGCAGGAGCCGGGACAGGGGATTATGGCTACACCTTC
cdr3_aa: CASSLAGAGTGDYGYTF

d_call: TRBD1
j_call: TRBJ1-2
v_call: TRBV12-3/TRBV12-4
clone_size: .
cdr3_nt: TGTGCCAGCAGGGGGAGAGGGGGCAACTATGGCTACACCTTC
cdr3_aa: CASRGRGGNYGYTF

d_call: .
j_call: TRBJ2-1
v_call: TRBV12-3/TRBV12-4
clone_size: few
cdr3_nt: TGTGCCAGCAGGAACAGCTCCTACAATGAGCAGTTCTTC
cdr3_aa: CASRNSSYNEQFF

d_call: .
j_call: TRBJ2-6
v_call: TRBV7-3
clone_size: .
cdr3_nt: TGTGCCAACAGCTTGGGGGGCCCTGGGGCCAACGTCCTGACTTTC
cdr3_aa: CANSLGGPGANVLTF

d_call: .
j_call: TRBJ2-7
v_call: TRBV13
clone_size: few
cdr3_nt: TGTGCCAGCAGCTTAGACGCGGGGGCGGACTACGAGCAGTACTTC
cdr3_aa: CASSLDAGADYEQYF

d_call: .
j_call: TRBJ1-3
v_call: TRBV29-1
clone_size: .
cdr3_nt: TGCAGCGGTTACAAGGGTAACGCCATATATTTT
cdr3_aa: CSGYKGNAIYF

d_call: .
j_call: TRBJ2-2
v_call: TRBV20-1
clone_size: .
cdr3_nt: TGCAGTGCTAGCCGGACTCGGGGGCTAGCGGCGAACACCGGGGAGCTGTTTTTT
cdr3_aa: CSASRTRGLAANTGELFF

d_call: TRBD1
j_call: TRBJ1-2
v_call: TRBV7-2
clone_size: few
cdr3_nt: TGTGCCAGCAGCCTCTACACTTTTCCTCAGGGGGATGGCTACACCTTC
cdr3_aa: CASSLYTFPQGDGYTF

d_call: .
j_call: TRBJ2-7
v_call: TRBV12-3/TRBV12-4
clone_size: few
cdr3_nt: TGTGCCAGCAGCAGACCGGGACCGGGGTACTTCTACGAGCAGTACTTC
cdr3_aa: CASSRPGPGYFYEQYF

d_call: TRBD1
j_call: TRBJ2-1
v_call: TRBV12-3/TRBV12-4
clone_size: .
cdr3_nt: TGTGCCAGCACTTTGGGACAGGGTTCCTACAATGAGCAGTTCTTC
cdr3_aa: CASTLGQGSYNEQFF